The source of this T cell receptor (beta chain) is a study of shared clonotypes between healthy human individuals. Study details: Per donor, CD8 memory used one plate, CD8 naive used two, CD4 memory used three and CD4 naive used three.

The data were produced by immunoSEQ multiplex PCR, yet TCRdb's version contains in-frame clones alone and is incomplete. Here the sample spans hundreds of thousands of clones, approximately 97% being singletons. Note on this clone: Its antigen is still unknown.

Germline CDR1 is KGHSH and CDR2 is LQKENI. V shed 2 bases and J shed 8 bases, with 9 bases lying between them. The CDR3 covers 13 residues. Donors were healthy HIV-negative adults without recently reported acute infections or vaccinations. General study points: In several donors, around 4.8% of naive CD4 clonotypes appeared in common.

Sequenced: naive CD4+ T cells sorted from blood. Subset: CD45RA+ positively selected. This clonotype originated in a woman aged 25 to 39 in good health. This chain links TRBV18 with TRBJ1-4; D remains unclear. This CDR3 reads CASSPGVGEKLFF. CDR3 DNA sequence: TGTGCCAGCTCACCAGGGGTGGGCGAAAAACTGTTTTTT. The variable domain in full, completed from reference TRBV18 and TRBJ1-4, reads NAGVMQNPRHLVRRRGQEARLRCSPMKGHSHVYWYRQLPEEGLKFMVYLQKENIIDESGMPKERFSAEFPKEGPSILRIQQVVRGDSAAYFCASSPGVGEKLFFGSGTQLSVL.